These 30 T cell receptor beta chains share one sample of origin, sequenced in a study of T cells after yellow fever vaccination. TCRdb re-called the 5' RACE reads with MiXCR, one entry per CDR3 protein. The sample yields approximately 600,000 distinct CDR3 sequences, about 12% seen once. Sequenced here: PBMCs, sampled on the day of the yellow fever booster vaccination. The receptors come from a man aged 25 to 45 who received the YFV17D yellow fever vaccine.

This clonotype has more than one count but fewer than ten. The J gene is TRBJ2-1, the V gene TRBV20-1; 9 bases agree with TRBD2. The trim removed 0 bases at V and 6 bases at J, leaving 12 bases unmatched. CDR3 size: 17 residues. CDR1 DFQATT and CDR2 SNEGSKA come from the germline V gene (reference sequence). The CDR3 protein is CSARDPSSGKSPNEQFF. CDR3 nucleotides: TGCAGTGCTAGAGATCCGTCTAGCGGGAAATCCCCCAATGAGCAGTTCTTC.

Concerning this clonotype: An end of the junction differs from the germline gene, which may be a read error. The J gene is TRBJ2-5, the V gene TRBV24-1; a possible D gene is TRBD2 (5 bases). This CDR3 contains 14 residues. The germline V gene encodes CDR1 KGHDR and CDR2 SFDVKD. CDR3 protein: CSATRLLGEETQYF. DNA of the CDR3: TGCAGTGCGACCCGACTACTTGGGGAAGAGACCCAGTACTTC.

The sample holds a few counts of this clonotype. J is TRBJ1-5 and V is TRBV28; D is undetermined. The V gene lost 8 bases and the J gene lost 1 base, with 6 bases spanning the gap. This CDR3 is 12 amino acids long. Per germline, CDR1 MDHEN and CDR2 SYDVKM. The CDR3 sequence is CASGRSNQPQHF. CDR3 nucleotides: TGTGCCAGCGGGCGGAGCAATCAGCCCCAGCATTTT. Filled out from reference TRBV28 and TRBJ1-5, the complete variable domain reads DVKVTQSSRYLVKRTGEKVFLECVQDMDHENMFWYRQDPGLGLRLIYFSYDVKMKEKGDIPEGYSVSREKKERFSLILESASTNQTSMYLCASGRSNQPQHFGDGTRLSIL.

This clonotype was seen a handful of times. The chain couples TRBV7-2 to TRBJ1-6; no clear D gene. The CDR3 has 16 amino acids. Germline loops: CDR1 SGHTA, CDR2 FQGNSA. The V end was cut by 1 base, the J end by 2 bases, with 9 bases between. The CDR3 DNA follows: TGTGCCAGCAGCTTAGTGCCGGGTCCCTATAATTCACCCCTCCACTTT. It codes for CASSLVPGPYNSPLHF. Complete variable domain (other parts from reference TRBV7-2 and TRBJ1-6): GAGVSQSPSNKVTEKGKDVELRCDPISGHTALYWYRQSLGQGLEFLIYFQGNSAPDKSGLPSDRFSAERTGGSVSTLTIQRTQQEDSAVYLCASSLVPGPYNSPLHFGNGTRLTVT.

This clonotype was seen repeatedly, ten times or more. The chain couples TRBV6-2 or TRBV6-3 to TRBJ2-1; no reliable D call. The CDR3 runs to 11 residues. V was clipped by 2 bases and J by 7 bases, with 3 bases between them. Germline assignment: CDR1 MNHEY and CDR2 SVGEGT. The CDR3 protein is CASSYLNEQFF. CDR3 nucleotide sequence: TGTGCCAGCAGTTACCTAAATGAGCAGTTCTTC.

J is TRBJ2-3 and V is TRBV20-1; 15 bases fit TRBD2. This CDR3 comprises 15 residues. Germline assignment: CDR1 DFQATT and CDR2 SNEGSKA (reference sequence). The ends lost 6 bases at V and 4 bases at J; junction bases unmatched: 5. The CDR3 DNA sequence: TGCAGTGCGAGGACTAGCGGGAGGGCCGCAGATACGCAGTATTTT. This gives the protein CSARTSGRAADTQYF.

The table lists this clonotype with many counts. The chain links TRBV7-2 to TRBJ1-2; 7 bases map to TRBD1. Germline CDR1 is SGHTA and CDR2 is FQGNSA. The V and J ends lost 5 bases and 4 bases, in that order; junction bases with no gene match: 16. This CDR3 region has 17 residues. In nucleotides, the CDR3 is TGTGCCAGCAGCCCGCGCCCATGGGGGGACAGAGCCTATGGCTACACCTTC. Its translation is CASSPRPWGDRAYGYTF.

This clonotype was seen a handful of times. In DNA, the CDR3 is TGCGCCAGCAGCCCGGGGACTAGCGGACATTCCTACGAGCAGTACTTC. This codes for CASSPGTSGHSYEQYF. The rearrangement uses TRBV5-1 and TRBJ2-7; 11 nucleotides match TRBD2. Germline loops: CDR1 SGHRS, CDR2 YFSETQ. The CDR3 is 16 residues long. Losses at the gene ends were 4 bases for V and 1 base for J; bases not matched to a gene: 7.

The V and J genes are TRBV18 and TRBJ1-6; perhaps TRBD1 as D (5 bases). CDR3 length: 14 residues. The V end lost 2 bases, the J end lost 9 bases, and 11 bases lay between the germline ends. Germline V lookup: CDR1 KGHSH, CDR2 LQKENI. The CDR3 spells CASSPSRGGSPLHF. The CDR3 DNA is TGTGCCAGCTCACCAAGCCGGGGGGGTTCACCCCTCCACTTT.

This clonotype was seen more than once but under ten times. V and J are TRBV29-1 and TRBJ2-7; D may be TRBD1 (5 bases). The V end lost 1 base, the J end lost 2 bases, and 18 bases lay between the germline ends. The CDR3 runs 16 residues. CDR1 is SQVTM, CDR2 ANQGSEA, per germline. CDR3 bases: TGCAGCGTTGAAGTCCAGGGTCGACGAGAGCCCTACGAGCAGTACTTC. Amino acid sequence: CSVEVQGRREPYEQYF.

This rearrangement joins TRBV5-1 to TRBJ2-1; 8 nucleotides line up with TRBD2. This CDR3 has 17 amino acids. Unmatched junction bases numbered 5, after V lost 0 bases and J lost 0 bases. CDR1 is SGHRS and CDR2 is YFSETQ in the germline V gene. Here the CDR3 DNA reads TGCGCCAGCAGCTTGGATCCGGGGGGGGGCTCCTACAATGAGCAGTTCTTC. As protein: CASSLDPGGGSYNEQFF.

This sequence joins TRBV11-3 and TRBJ2-1; TRBD2 matches at 9 bases. The CDR3 is made up of 16 amino acids. Germline V lookup: CDR1 SGHNT, CDR2 YENEEA. J was trimmed by 2 bases and V by 5 bases; bases with no gene match: 7. DNA of the CDR3: TGTGCCAGCAGCCAAGGGCCTAGCGGGGCCTACAATGAGCAGTTCTTC. Its translation: CASSQGPSGAYNEQFF.

This clonotype was counted between two and nine times. This chain uses TRBV20-1 with TRBJ2-3, with TRBD2 identical over 11 bases. Germline values: CDR1 DFQATT, CDR2 SNEGSKA (reference sequence). CDR3 length equals 16 residues. After removal of 5 bases from V and 0 bases from J, the junction contained 7 bases not matched to a gene. The CDR3 sequence: CSALPTSGKSTDTQYF. In nucleotides, the CDR3 is TGCAGTGCTCTCCCGACTAGCGGGAAAAGCACAGATACGCAGTATTTT.

Only a few counts were recorded for this clonotype. V gene TRBV12-3 or TRBV12-4 combines with J gene TRBJ1-4, with D possibly matching TRBD1 (5 bases). The CDR3 contains 17 residues. V was shortened by 5 bases and J by 8 bases, with 24 bases between the two germline ends. The CDR3 nucleotides are TGTGCCAGCAGTCCCCGGCCCGGGACCGAGGACGGCGAAAAACTGTTTTTT. This codes for CASSPRPGTEDGEKLFF.

This chain joins TRBV7-2 and TRBJ1-2; D is perhaps TRBD1 (5 bases). The V gene's germline CDR1 is SGHTA and CDR2 FQGNSA. This CDR3 has 15 amino acids. The V gene lost 4 bases and the J gene lost 3 bases, with 15 bases spanning the gap. CDR3 in DNA: TGTGCCAGCAGCTCCGACAGCGCCGAATACTATGGCTACACCTTC. This gives the protein CASSSDSAEYYGYTF.

The rearrangement joins TRBV27 to TRBJ2-5, with TRBD2 matching over 10 bases. Germline CDR1 and CDR2: MNHEY and SMNVEV (reference sequence). Losses at the gene ends were 6 bases for V and 3 bases for J; bases not matched to a gene: 10. The CDR3 is made up of 16 amino acids. The DNA of the CDR3 is TGTGCCAGCAGACCCTTTTCCCTAGCGGGAGAAGAGACCCAGTACTTC. Amino acids: CASRPFSLAGEETQYF.

The chain has TRBV5-4 and TRBJ2-6, with D hard to call. Germline V gene data show CDR1 as SGHNT and CDR2 as YYREEE (reference sequence). Trimming stripped 4 bases from V and 0 bases from J, with 17 bases between. The CDR3 covers 18 residues. CDR3 in amino acids: CASSGVAATYSGANVLTF. CDR3 in DNA: TGTGCCAGCAGCGGGGTAGCAGCTACTTACTCTGGGGCCAACGTCCTGACTTTC.

The chain employs TRBV7-2 and TRBJ1-5, with D maybe TRBD1 (5 bases). Germline lookup yields CDR1 SGHTA and CDR2 FQGNSA. The CDR3 spans 13 residues. V was shortened by 3 bases and J by 9 bases, with 12 bases between the two germline ends. The CDR3 DNA sequence: TGTGCCAGCAGCTTTGGACAATTTGGGCCCCAGCATTTT. This codes for CASSFGQFGPQHF. Using reference TRBV7-2 and TRBJ1-5 for the parts outside the CDR3, the full variable domain is GAGVSQSPSNKVTEKGKDVELRCDPISGHTALYWYRQSLGQGLEFLIYFQGNSAPDKSGLPSDRFSAERTGGSVSTLTIQRTQQEDSAVYLCASSFGQFGPQHFGDGTRLSIL.

The rearrangement links TRBV5-1 to TRBJ2-3; 7 bases line up with TRBD2. The CDR3 is 14 amino acids. Germline assignment: CDR1 SGHRS and CDR2 YFSETQ. V gave up 0 bases and J gave up 3 bases; unmatched junction bases: 1. In DNA form, the CDR3 reads TGCGCCAGCAGCTTGGAACTAGCGACAGATACGCAGTATTTT. Amino acid sequence: CASSLELATDTQYF.

In its sample, this clonotype was seen a few times. The chain links TRBV3-1 to TRBJ2-7; 7 nucleotides agree with TRBD1. The CDR3 runs to 15 residues. V dropped 2 bases and J dropped 2; count of bases not matched to a gene: 6. Per the germline V gene, CDR1 is LGHDT and CDR2 is YNNKEL (reference sequence). CDR3 sequence (DNA): TGTGCCAGCAGCCAAACTACAGGGGCCGCCTACGAGCAGTACTTC. Its translation: CASSQTTGAAYEQYF.

The gene calls are TRBV10-3 and TRBJ2-7, with D perhaps assigned TRBD1 or TRBD2 (5 bases each). V lost 6 bases and J lost 4, with 13 bases in between. The V gene's germline CDR1 is ENHRY and CDR2 SYGVKD. The CDR3 covers 13 residues. CDR3: CAIRVQGGYEQYF. In DNA form, the CDR3 reads TGTGCCATCAGGGTGCAGGGCGGGTACGAGCAGTACTTC.

The chain uses TRBV6-2 or TRBV6-3 and TRBJ2-3; no clear D. The CDR3 loop spans 13 amino acids. Germline CDR1 reads MNHEY; CDR2 reads SVGEGT. The germline V and J ends were trimmed by 4 bases and 5 bases, with 10 bases remaining between them. DNA for the CDR3: TGTGCCAGCAGTTCAATAGGTCTAGATACGCAGTATTTT. Translated, it gives CASSSIGLDTQYF.

The rearrangement uses TRBV28 and TRBJ2-7; a weak D match, TRBD1 (5 bases). V gave up 6 bases and J gave up 5 bases, with 20 bases separating them. CDR3 length equals 15 residues. CDR1 and CDR2 (germline): MDHEN, SYDVKM. This chain's CDR3 is CASSHRQGLRNEQYF. In nucleotides, the CDR3 is TGTGCCAGCAGCCACCGGCAGGGCCTCCGGAACGAGCAGTACTTC.

Many counts were recorded for this clonotype. The chain employs TRBV27 and TRBJ2-7; no clear D. This CDR3 spans 17 amino acids. V was trimmed by 0 bases and J by 3 bases, leaving 18 bases between them. Germline assignment: CDR1 MNHEY and CDR2 SMNVEV (reference sequence). The CDR3 region is CASSLSWSQSSVYEQYF. CDR3 in DNA: TGTGCCAGCAGTTTATCATGGTCGCAATCGTCCGTCTACGAGCAGTACTTC.

This clonotype was observed a few times. V and J are TRBV5-1 and TRBJ2-4, with D possibly TRBD1 on 5 matching bases. This CDR3 has 19 residues. V lost 0 bases and J 1 base, leaving 20 bases between the germline ends. Looked up from germline, CDR1 is SGHRS and CDR2 is YFSETQ. The CDR3 bases are TGCGCCAGCAGCTTGGTCGGGCAGGGTGATTTTTTGGCCAAAAACATTCAGTACTTC. Amino acids: CASSLVGQGDFLAKNIQYF.

This clonotype was observed a few times. This rearrangement joins TRBV10-3 to TRBJ2-7; D not certain. The CDR3 consists of 11 residues. Trimming took off 11 bases at V and 3 bases at J, with 11 bases between the two ends. Germline CDR1 ENHRY, CDR2 SYGVKD. Here the CDR3 reads CAVGGDYEQYF. The CDR3 DNA reads as TGTGCCGTAGGTGGTGACTACGAGCAGTACTTC.

The rearrangement links TRBV20-1 to TRBJ1-5; 9 positions agree with TRBD1. Trimming took 6 bases from V and 3 from J; bases not matched to a gene: 9. The CDR3 runs to 15 residues. Germline V gene lookup returns CDR1 DFQATT and CDR2 SNEGSKA (reference sequence). This CDR3 is CSAQRQGGYNQPQHF. CDR3 in DNA: TGCAGTGCACAAAGACAGGGGGGTTACAATCAGCCCCAGCATTTT.

This rearrangement joins TRBV5-1 to TRBJ2-3, with TRBD2 matching over 13 bases. J gave up 2 bases and V 0 bases, and 3 bases lay outside the gene matches. CDR1 is SGHRS and CDR2 is YFSETQ in the germline V gene. This CDR3 has 17 amino acids. In DNA form, the CDR3 reads TGCGCCAGCAGCTTGGGACTAGCGGGAGGAAACACAGATACGCAGTATTTT. This gives the protein CASSLGLAGGNTDTQYF.

This rearrangement joins TRBV27 to TRBJ1-5; D is uncertain. CDR3 length: 13 amino acids. With 3 bases removed from V and 7 bases from J, the gap between germline ends came to 10 bases. Germline V gene data show CDR1 as MNHEY and CDR2 as SMNVEV (reference sequence). CDR3 loop: CASSFLGDQPQHF. CDR3 DNA sequence: TGTGCCAGCAGTTTTCTGGGTGACCAGCCCCAGCATTTT.

This sequence joins TRBV6-2 or TRBV6-3 and TRBJ2-7, with TRBD1 matching 7 bases. Germline V lookup: CDR1 MNHEY, CDR2 SVGEGT. The junction had 12 bases not matched to a gene; V was cut back by 7 bases and J by 3 bases. The CDR3 runs to 15 residues. For the CDR3, the DNA is TGTGCCAGCAATCGCTTCCGGGACAGCCTCTACGAGCAGTACTTC. Amino acids: CASNRFRDSLYEQYF.